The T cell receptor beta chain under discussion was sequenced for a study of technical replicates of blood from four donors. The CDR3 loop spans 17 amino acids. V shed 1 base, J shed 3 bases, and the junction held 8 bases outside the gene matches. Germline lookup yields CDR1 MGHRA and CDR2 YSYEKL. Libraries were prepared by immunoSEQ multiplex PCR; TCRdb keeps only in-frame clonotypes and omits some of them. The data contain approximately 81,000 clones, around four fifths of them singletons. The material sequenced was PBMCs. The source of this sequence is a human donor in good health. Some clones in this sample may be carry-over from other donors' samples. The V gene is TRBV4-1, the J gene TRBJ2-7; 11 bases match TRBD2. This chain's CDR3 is CASSQGSGGEIIYEQYF. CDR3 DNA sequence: TGCGCCAGCAGCCAAGGTAGCGGGGGGGAAATAATCTACGAGCAGTACTTC.